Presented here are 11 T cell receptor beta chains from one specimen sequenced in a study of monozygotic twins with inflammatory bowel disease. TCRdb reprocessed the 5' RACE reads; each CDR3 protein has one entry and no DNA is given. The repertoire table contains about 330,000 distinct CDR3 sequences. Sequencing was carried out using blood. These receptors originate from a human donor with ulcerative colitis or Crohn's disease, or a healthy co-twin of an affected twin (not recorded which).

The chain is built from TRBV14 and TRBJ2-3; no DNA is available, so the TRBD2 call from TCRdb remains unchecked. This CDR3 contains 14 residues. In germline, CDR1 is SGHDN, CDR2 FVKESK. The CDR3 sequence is CASSRTSLIDTQYF. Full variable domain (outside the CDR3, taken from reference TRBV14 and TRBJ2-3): EAGVTQFPSHSVIEKGQTVTLRCDPISGHDNLYWYRRVMGKEIKFLLHFVKESKQDESGMPNNRFLAERTGGTYSTLKVQPAELEDSGVYFCASSRTSLIDTQYFGPGTRLTVL.

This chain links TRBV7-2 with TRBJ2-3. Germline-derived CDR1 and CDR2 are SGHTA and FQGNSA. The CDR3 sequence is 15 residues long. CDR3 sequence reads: CASSLPVTRTDTQYF.

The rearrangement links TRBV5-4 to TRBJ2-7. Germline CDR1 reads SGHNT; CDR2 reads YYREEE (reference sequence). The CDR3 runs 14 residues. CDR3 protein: CASSPRSQTYEQYF.

The CDR3 is CAWTATRQAYEQYF. The V and J genes are TRBV30 and TRBJ2-7. Germline V gene sequence: CDR1 GTSNPN, CDR2 SVGIG (reference sequence). The CDR3 is made up of 14 amino acids.

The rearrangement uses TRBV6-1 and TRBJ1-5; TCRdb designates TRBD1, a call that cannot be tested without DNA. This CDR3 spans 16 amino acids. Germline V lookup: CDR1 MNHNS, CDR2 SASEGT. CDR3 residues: CASSDPGTGVSQPQHF.

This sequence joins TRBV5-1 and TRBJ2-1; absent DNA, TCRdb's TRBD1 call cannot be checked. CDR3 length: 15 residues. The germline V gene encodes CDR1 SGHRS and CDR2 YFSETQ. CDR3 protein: CASRLGQGFYNEQFF. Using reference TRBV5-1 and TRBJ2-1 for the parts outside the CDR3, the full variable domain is KAGVTQTPRYLIKTRGQQVTLSCSPISGHRSVSWYQQTPGQGLQFLFEYFSETQRNKGNFPGRFSGRQFSNSRSEMNVSTLELGDSALYLCASRLGQGFYNEQFFGPGTRLTVL.

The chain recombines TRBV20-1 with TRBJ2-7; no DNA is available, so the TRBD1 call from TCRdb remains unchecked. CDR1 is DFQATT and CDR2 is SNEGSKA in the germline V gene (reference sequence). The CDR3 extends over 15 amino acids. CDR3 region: CSARDILAGAYEQYF.

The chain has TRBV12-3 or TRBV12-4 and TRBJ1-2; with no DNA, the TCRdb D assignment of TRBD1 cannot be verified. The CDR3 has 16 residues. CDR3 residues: CASSSRGTGGVSGYTF.

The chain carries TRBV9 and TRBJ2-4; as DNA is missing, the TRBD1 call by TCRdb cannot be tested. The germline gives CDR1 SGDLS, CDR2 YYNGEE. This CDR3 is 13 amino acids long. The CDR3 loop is CASSPRQGDIQYF.

The CDR3 spells CSVEDNGRGQRYGYTF. J is TRBJ1-2 and V is TRBV29-1; the D call of TRBD1 rests on TCRdb alone, since no DNA is present to check it. Germline lookup yields CDR1 SQVTM and CDR2 ANQGSEA. This CDR3 contains 16 residues.

CDR3 residues: CASSPGGKQFF. The V gene is TRBV7-8, the J gene TRBJ2-1; TCRdb selects TRBD1, and the lack of DNA leaves this call unchecked. The CDR3 consists of 11 residues. The V gene's germline CDR1 is SGHVS and CDR2 FQNEAQ.